This is a list of T cell receptor beta chains from one sample in a study of OX40 agonist ivuxolimab in advanced cancers. Clones were sequenced by immunoSEQ multiplex PCR, and TCRdb holds only the in-frame ones, with some missing. The sample consists of 90,000 or so clones, around nine tenths of them appearing once. Here the sequenced sample was CD4+ or CD8+ T cells sorted from blood, taken in a trial of the OX40 agonist ivuxolimab. These receptors came from an adult with an advanced solid tumor such as melanoma, head and neck, liver or kidney cancer. The CDR3 runs from the conserved cysteine through the conserved F or W. D genes are given only for firm matches.

V	J	D	CDR3	DNA
TRBV4-2	TRBJ2-7	TRBD1	CASSPLGQGSNEQYF	TGTGCCAGCAGCCCGTTGGGACAGGGGTCGAACGAGCAGTACTTC
TRBV5-1	TRBJ2-2	TRBD2	CASSLDSESRGGPIGGTGELFF	TGCGCCAGCAGCTTGGATTCGGAGAGTCGCGGGGGACCCATCGGGGGCACCGGGGAGCTGTTTTTT
TRBV7-2	TRBJ2-6	.	CASSLRPPGAGANVLTF	TGTGCCAGCAGCTTAAGGCCCCCGGGGGCTGGGGCCAACGTCCTGACTTTC
TRBV5-1	TRBJ1-2	TRBD1	CASSSGTVGGYTF	TGCGCCAGCAGCAGCGGGACAGTGGGTGGCTACACCTTC
TRBV4-3	TRBJ2-2	TRBD1	CASSQPHRGYSGELFF	TGCGCCAGCAGCCAGCCTCACAGGGGGTATAGCGGGGAGCTGTTTTTT
TRBV27	TRBJ2-2	TRBD2	CASRTSGDANTGELFF	TGTGCCAGCCGGACTAGCGGTGACGCGAACACCGGGGAGCTGTTTTTT
TRBV30	TRBJ2-7	.	CAWSGEFRGRRFSYEQYF	TGTGCCTGGAGTGGAGAATTCCGGGGCAGGCGCTTCTCCTACGAGCAGTACTTC
TRBV2	TRBJ2-3	.	CASGKGQDTQYF	TGTGCCAGCGGTAAGGGCCAAGATACGCAGTATTTT
TRBV5-4	TRBJ1-5	TRBD1	CASSRDSNQPQHF	TGTGCCAGCAGCCGGGACAGTAATCAGCCCCAGCATTTT
TRBV19	TRBJ1-3	.	CASRSPGAFSGNTIYF	TGTGCCAGTAGAAGCCCAGGGGCCTTCTCTGGAAACACCATATATTTT
TRBV7-2	TRBJ1-1	.	CASSLPVGIGTEAFF	TGTGCCAGCAGCCTTCCAGTCGGCATTGGCACTGAAGCTTTCTTT
TRBV2	TRBJ2-7	TRBD1	CASSDGTGGRALYEQYF	TGTGCCAGCAGTGACGGGACAGGGGGTCGGGCGCTCTACGAGCAGTACTTC
TRBV4-3	TRBJ2-7	TRBD1	CASSSDRGPYEQYF	TGCGCCAGCAGCTCGGACAGGGGGCCGTACGAGCAGTACTTC
TRBV7-9	TRBJ2-7	TRBD1	CASSMGQGVEQYF	TGTGCCAGCAGCATGGGACAGGGGGTCGAGCAGTACTTC
TRBV11-3	TRBJ2-7	.	CASSPRDSLYEQYF	TGTGCCAGCAGCCCCCGGGACTCCCTCTACGAGCAGTACTTC
TRBV7-8	TRBJ2-1	TRBD2	CASSPGLAGVEQFF	TGTGCCAGCAGCCCTGGACTAGCGGGAGTTGAGCAGTTCTTC
TRBV4-3	TRBJ2-7	.	CASSPQGGVGGEQYF	TGCGCCAGCAGCCCACAGGGTGGAGTTGGTGGCGAGCAGTACTTC
TRBV20-1	TRBJ1-1	.	CSGAGMREMVF	TGCAGTGGGGCAGGTATGCGGGAAATGGTCTTT
TRBV7-9	TRBJ2-7	.	CASSLAIVGEQYF	TGTGCCAGCAGCTTAGCCATCGTGGGGGAGCAGTACTTC
TRBV5-6	TRBJ2-1	.	CASSLGGRQYNEQFF	TGTGCCAGCAGCTTGGGGGGGAGGCAGTACAATGAGCAGTTCTTC
TRBV9	TRBJ2-7	TRBD1	CASSQAPGQSYEQYF	TGTGCCAGCAGCCAAGCTCCGGGACAGTCCTACGAGCAGTACTTC
TRBV7-2	TRBJ2-7	.	CASSLEGRLTYEQYF	TGTGCCAGCAGCTTAGAAGGACGGTTAACCTACGAGCAGTACTTC
TRBV5-1	TRBJ2-1	.	CASSPSVRGREQFF	TGCGCCAGCAGCCCGTCCGTCCGGGGTCGTGAGCAGTTCTTC
TRBV5-6	TRBJ2-3	.	CASRPKGMTDTQYF	TGTGCCAGCAGACCGAAGGGTATGACAGATACGCAGTATTTT
TRBV4-3	TRBJ2-1	TRBD2	CASSQDPGGNEQFF	TGCGCCAGCAGCCAAGATCCGGGGGGGAATGAGCAGTTCTTC
TRBV15	TRBJ2-3	.	CATSSPQVGGETDTQYF	TGTGCCACCAGCAGTCCCCAAGTCGGCGGCGAAACAGATACGCAGTATTTT
TRBV19	TRBJ2-2	TRBD1	CASSTKSTGGATGELFF	TGTGCCAGTAGTACAAAATCGACAGGGGGCGCGACCGGGGAGCTGTTTTTT